The 28 T cell receptor beta chains listed next were all sequenced from one sample in a study of blood T cell repertoires in COVID-19. Only in-frame clones appear in the TCRdb table, and some are missing; sequencing was by immunoSEQ multiplex PCR. This table holds a few hundred thousand clones, about 88% found once. The specimen sequenced was PBMCs or T cells enriched from blood (not recorded which). The receptors were sampled from a woman aged 50 to 65 who had been exposed to COVID-19.

The chain is built from TRBV7-2 and TRBJ1-2; 7 bases align to TRBD1. The CDR3 spans 14 residues. CDR1 and CDR2 (germline): SGHTA, FQGNSA. Trimming cost V 4 bases and J 3 bases; bases outside gene matches: 5. The CDR3 protein is CASSYRDSHYGYTF. CDR3 nucleotide sequence: TGTGCCAGCAGCTACCGGGACAGCCACTATGGCTACACCTTC.

V gene TRBV13 combines with J gene TRBJ1-2, with D perhaps TRBD1 (5 bases). This CDR3 spans 13 amino acids. Germline V gene data show CDR1 as PRHDT and CDR2 as FYEKMQ (reference sequence). V lost 5 bases and J 7 bases, leaving 14 bases between the germline ends. Here the CDR3 reads CASSNTGVGGYTF. The CDR3 DNA sequence: TGTGCCAGCAGCAATACAGGAGTAGGTGGCTACACCTTC.

The chain couples TRBV28 to TRBJ1-4; no clear D. The CDR3 is made up of 15 amino acids. The V end was cut by 2 bases, the J end by 0 bases, with 7 bases between. CDR1 is MDHEN and CDR2 is SYDVKM in the germline V gene. CDR3 sequence: CASSLGQTTNEKLFF. DNA of the CDR3: TGTGCCAGCAGTTTAGGGCAGACAACTAATGAAAAACTGTTTTTT.

This clone was seen more than once but under ten times. This sequence joins TRBV7-2 and TRBJ2-5; a weak D match, TRBD2 (6 bases). The length of the CDR3 is 17 residues. Germline CDR1 is SGHTA and CDR2 is FQGNSA. Trimming took 0 bases from V and 1 from J, leaving 15 bases between them. CDR3 protein: CASSLAGPGGGQETQYF. The DNA of the CDR3 is TGTGCCAGCAGCTTAGCGGGTCCCGGGGGAGGCCAAGAGACCCAGTACTTC. Complete variable domain (other parts from reference TRBV7-2 and TRBJ2-5): GAGVSQSPSNKVTEKGKDVELRCDPISGHTALYWYRQSLGQGLEFLIYFQGNSAPDKSGLPSDRFSAERTGGSVSTLTIQRTQQEDSAVYLCASSLAGPGGGQETQYFGPGTRLLVL.

A single count supports this clone. This chain connects TRBV19 to TRBJ1-2; D is unclear. V shed 5 bases and J shed 2 bases, with 12 bases lying between them. CDR3 length equals 14 residues. Per germline, CDR1 LNHDA and CDR2 SQIVND (reference sequence). CDR3 nucleotide sequence: TGTGCCAGTAGTGACCTAGGAGAGAACTATGGCTACACCTTC. Protein: CASSDLGENYGYTF.

This sequence joins TRBV28 and TRBJ2-2; 12 bases agree with TRBD1. The CDR3 covers 17 residues. V lost 4 bases to trimming and J lost 1 base; unmatched junction nucleotides: 4. Germline CDR1 is MDHEN and CDR2 is SYDVKM. CDR3 sequence (DNA): TGTGCCAGCAGTTCGGGACAGGGGGCGATGAACACCGGGGAGCTGTTTTTT. Its translation: CASSSGQGAMNTGELFF.

The chain recombines TRBV5-5 with TRBJ2-2, with 7 bases that match TRBD1. The V segment lost 4 bases and the J segment 4 bases; nucleotides outside the gene matches: 4. CDR3 size: 14 residues. The germline V gene encodes CDR1 SGHKS and CDR2 YYEKEE (reference sequence). The CDR3, as DNA: TGTGCCAGCAGCATTACAGGGGTCACCGGGGAGCTGTTTTTT. It yields the protein CASSITGVTGELFF.

The V and J genes are TRBV5-1 and TRBJ1-1; 8 nucleotides align to TRBD1. The junction had 4 bases not matched to a gene; V was cut back by 2 bases and J by 4 bases. The CDR3 totals 14 residues. Per the germline V gene, CDR1 is SGHRS and CDR2 is YFSETQ. CDR3 amino acids: CASSLPTGGTEAFF. The CDR3 coding sequence is TGCGCCAGCAGCTTACCTACAGGGGGCACTGAAGCTTTCTTT.

The chain uses TRBV7-2 and TRBJ1-2; unclear D gene. The CDR3 covers 13 residues. V lost 1 base and J 4 bases, leaving 7 bases between the germline ends. CDR1 SGHTA and CDR2 FQGNSA come from the germline V gene. CDR3 sequence (DNA): TGTGCCAGCAGCTTAGAAGCTTTCTATGGCTACACCTTC. Amino acids: CASSLEAFYGYTF.

The rearrangement links TRBV11-2 to TRBJ1-2, with D hard to call. Trimming took 1 base from V and 6 from J, leaving 9 bases between them. In germline, CDR1 is SGHAT, CDR2 FQNNGV. This CDR3 has 13 residues. As DNA, the CDR3 is TGTGCCAGCAGCTTAGGGGAGGAGGATGGCTACACCTTC. Translating it yields CASSLGEEDGYTF.

This chain links TRBV20-1 with TRBJ2-1; 8 bases match TRBD2. Germline-derived CDR1 and CDR2 are DFQATT and SNEGSKA (reference sequence). V trimming: 3 bases; J trimming: 4 bases; junction bases outside the gene matches: 11. The CDR3 has 16 amino acids. The DNA of the CDR3 is TGCAGTGCTAGTAATAGAATTAGCGGGGTTTACAATGAGCAGTTCTTC. Translating gives CSASNRISGVYNEQFF.

The chain has TRBV14 and TRBJ1-6, with D hard to call. Trimming stripped 6 bases from V and 6 bases from J, with 9 bases between. CDR3 size: 13 residues. Germline V gene lookup returns CDR1 SGHDN and CDR2 FVKESK. CDR3 in DNA: TGTGCCAGCAGTAACGAACTTAATTCACCCCTCCACTTT. This translates into CASSNELNSPLHF.

The chain combines TRBV4-3 with TRBJ2-1; D not resolved. This CDR3 region has 14 residues. CDR1 is LGHNA, CDR2 YSLEER, per germline. V was cut by 1 base and J by 3 bases, with 7 bases left in between. CDR3 sequence reads: CASSQGSGYNEQFF. The CDR3 coding sequence is TGCGCCAGCAGCCAAGGGTCCGGCTACAATGAGCAGTTCTTC.

This chain links TRBV5-1 with TRBJ2-2; 8 bases line up with TRBD1. The CDR3 totals 15 residues. Germline CDR1 and CDR2: SGHRS and YFSETQ. The junction had 8 bases not matched to a gene; V was cut back by 6 bases and J by 4 bases. CDR3 region: CASNGQGKTTGELFF. CDR3 sequence (DNA): TGCGCCAGCAACGGACAGGGCAAGACCACCGGGGAGCTGTTTTTT.

This chain connects TRBV27 to TRBJ2-7, with TRBD1 identical over 7 bases. V lost 4 bases to trimming and J lost 2 bases; unmatched junction nucleotides: 11. The length of the CDR3 is 16 residues. The germline V gene has CDR1 MNHEY and CDR2 SMNVEV (reference sequence). DNA for the CDR3: TGTGCCAGCAGTTCCTCCGCCGGGACAGTAGCCTACGAGCAGTACTTC. Translating gives CASSSSAGTVAYEQYF.

This clone was observed once. The chain joins TRBV5-4 to TRBJ1-4; TRBD1 matches 8 bases. Per the germline V gene, CDR1 is SGHNT and CDR2 is YYREEE (reference sequence). After removal of 4 bases from V and 0 bases from J, the junction contained 8 bases not matched to a gene. The length of the CDR3 is 17 residues. In nucleotides, the CDR3 is TGTGCCAGCAGCACAGGACAGGGTGCCGCAACTAATGAAAAACTGTTTTTT. It translates to CASSTGQGAATNEKLFF.

CDR3 protein: CASSQVQGAPGELFF. The CDR3 nucleotides are TGTGCCAGCAGCCAAGTCCAGGGGGCCCCCGGGGAGCTGTTTTTT. The gene calls are TRBV14 and TRBJ2-2; the match to TRBD1 covers 8 bases. J was trimmed by 6 bases and V by 1 base; bases with no gene match: 4. The CDR3 loop spans 15 amino acids. Germline V CDR1 and CDR2: SGHDN, FVKESK. The full variable domain, in which reference TRBV14 and TRBJ2-2 provide the parts outside the CDR3, is EAGVTQFPSHSVIEKGQTVTLRCDPISGHDNLYWYRRVMGKEIKFLLHFVKESKQDESGMPNNRFLAERTGGTYSTLKVQPAELEDSGVYFCASSQVQGAPGELFFGEGSRLTVL.

This chain joins TRBV28 and TRBJ1-6; D unclear. V was cut by 1 base and J by 7 bases, with 14 bases left in between. Germline V lookup: CDR1 MDHEN, CDR2 SYDVKM. The CDR3 is 16 residues long. In nucleotides, the CDR3 is TGTGCCAGCAGTTTATTTAGGAGCCCCCACAATTCACCCCTCCACTTT. Its translation is CASSLFRSPHNSPLHF.

The chain is built from TRBV5-4 and TRBJ2-1, with TRBD1 identical over 9 bases. Germline V gene data show CDR1 as SGHNT and CDR2 as YYREEE (reference sequence). With V trimmed by 2 bases and J by 7 bases, 10 bases remained unmatched. The CDR3 runs 16 residues. The CDR3 loop reads CASSFSTGTGTNEQFF. The CDR3 coding sequence is TGTGCCAGCAGCTTCAGTACCGGGACAGGGACGAATGAGCAGTTCTTC.

The J gene is TRBJ2-1, the V gene TRBV6-1; D is uncertain. CDR3 length: 15 residues. In germline, CDR1 is MNHNS, CDR2 SASEGT. Deletions cut 1 base from V and 2 bases from J, with 9 bases between. In nucleotides, the CDR3 is TGTGCCAGCAGTGAAGATCCTGGGCCCTACAATGAGCAGTTCTTC. Residues: CASSEDPGPYNEQFF.

The chain joins TRBV7-2 to TRBJ2-3, with D tentatively TRBD2 (6 bases). V gave up 5 bases and J gave up 2 bases, with 11 bases separating them. The CDR3 contains 14 residues. The V gene's germline CDR1 is SGHTA and CDR2 FQGNSA. CDR3 nucleotides: TGTGCCAGCAGCGTGGGACTTGTCACAGATACGCAGTATTTT. Translation gives CASSVGLVTDTQYF.

The CDR3 nucleotides are TGCGCCAGCAGCCCCTCCCAGGGGGCGGATGGCTACACCTTC. Its protein is CASSPSQGADGYTF. V is TRBV5-1 and J is TRBJ1-2, with 8 bases matching TRBD1. The germline gives CDR1 SGHRS, CDR2 YFSETQ. V lost 4 bases to trimming and J lost 6 bases; unmatched junction nucleotides: 8. This CDR3 contains 14 residues.

The chain couples TRBV29-1 to TRBJ2-1, with D maybe TRBD2 (6 bases). CDR3 length equals 16 residues. Germline CDR1 is SQVTM and CDR2 is ANQGSEA. V was cut by 3 bases and J by 0 bases, with 15 bases left in between. CDR3 amino acids: CSVDGSGRSSYNEQFF. DNA of the CDR3: TGCAGCGTTGACGGATCAGGGAGGAGCTCCTACAATGAGCAGTTCTTC.

V is TRBV2 and J is TRBJ2-3; weak D call: TRBD1 (6 bases). There are 14 residues in the CDR3. Trimming took off 7 bases at V and 1 base at J, with 12 bases between the two ends. Germline CDR1 and CDR2: SNHLY and FYNNEI. CDR3 coding DNA: TGTGCCAGCATCCCGGGACATGGCACAGATACGCAGTATTTT. This encodes CASIPGHGTDTQYF. The full variable domain, rest sourced from reference TRBV2 and TRBJ2-3, is EPEVTQTPSHQVTQMGQEVILRCVPISNHLYFYWYRQILGQKVEFLVSFYNNEISEKSEIFDDQFSVERPDGSNFTLKIRSTKLEDSAMYFCASIPGHGTDTQYFGPGTRLTVL.

The chain has TRBV19 and TRBJ1-5, with TRBD1 matching 11 bases. The V segment lost 6 bases and the J segment 4 bases; nucleotides outside the gene matches: 5. Germline V lookup: CDR1 LNHDA, CDR2 SQIVND (reference sequence). The CDR3 contains 15 residues. Here the CDR3 DNA reads TGTGCCAGTAGGCCCGGGACAGGGGGAAATCAGCCCCAGCATTTT. Protein sequence: CASRPGTGGNQPQHF.

V usage is TRBV25-1 and J usage is TRBJ2-2, with 7 bases lining up with TRBD2. Losses at the gene ends were 4 bases for V and 6 bases for J; bases not matched to a gene: 11. CDR1 and CDR2 (germline): MGHDK, SYGVNS. The CDR3 extends over 16 amino acids. CDR3 sequence: CASSGLRAGEAGELFF. The CDR3 nucleotides read TGTGCCAGCAGTGGCCTAAGGGCGGGGGAAGCCGGGGAGCTGTTTTTT. Full variable domain (outside the CDR3, taken from reference TRBV25-1 and TRBJ2-2): EADIYQTPRYLVIGTGKKITLECSQTMGHDKMYWYQQDPGMELHLIHYSYGVNSTEKGDLSSESTVSRIRTEHFPLTLESARPSHTSQYLCASSGLRAGEAGELFFGEGSRLTVL.

The genes are TRBV20-1 and TRBJ1-2; 8 bases agree with TRBD1. Germline trimming cut 4 bases from V and 4 bases from J; bases unmatched to any gene: 20. CDR3 size: 18 residues. Germline-derived CDR1 and CDR2 are DFQATT and SNEGSKA (reference sequence). The CDR3: CSAIDPRRQGSPRYGYTF. CDR3 bases: TGCAGTGCTATTGACCCTCGTCGACAGGGGAGTCCCCGCTATGGCTACACCTTC.

The genes are TRBV6-4 and TRBJ1-1, with a weak D call TRBD1 (6 bases). The CDR3 is made up of 11 amino acids. Trimming pared 6 bases from V and 11 bases from J, leaving 13 bases between. Germline V gene lookup returns CDR1 MRHNA and CDR2 SNTAGT. CDR3 nucleotide sequence: TGTGCCAGCAGCGTTGGGGGCCGGGCTTTCTTT. This sequence encodes CASSVGGRAFF.